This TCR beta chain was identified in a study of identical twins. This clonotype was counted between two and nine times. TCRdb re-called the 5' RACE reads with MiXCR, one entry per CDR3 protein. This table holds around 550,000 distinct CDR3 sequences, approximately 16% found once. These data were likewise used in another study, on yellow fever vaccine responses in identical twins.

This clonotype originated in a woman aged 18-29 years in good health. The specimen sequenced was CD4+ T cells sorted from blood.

The CDR3 is CASSIRDRSSYEQYF. The CDR3 bases are TGTGCCAGCAGTATCCGGGACAGGAGCTCCTACGAGCAGTACTTC. V gene TRBV12-3 or TRBV12-4 combines with J gene TRBJ2-7; 8 nucleotides line up with TRBD1. V lost 5 bases to trimming and J lost 0 bases; unmatched junction nucleotides: 6. The CDR3 has 15 amino acids.